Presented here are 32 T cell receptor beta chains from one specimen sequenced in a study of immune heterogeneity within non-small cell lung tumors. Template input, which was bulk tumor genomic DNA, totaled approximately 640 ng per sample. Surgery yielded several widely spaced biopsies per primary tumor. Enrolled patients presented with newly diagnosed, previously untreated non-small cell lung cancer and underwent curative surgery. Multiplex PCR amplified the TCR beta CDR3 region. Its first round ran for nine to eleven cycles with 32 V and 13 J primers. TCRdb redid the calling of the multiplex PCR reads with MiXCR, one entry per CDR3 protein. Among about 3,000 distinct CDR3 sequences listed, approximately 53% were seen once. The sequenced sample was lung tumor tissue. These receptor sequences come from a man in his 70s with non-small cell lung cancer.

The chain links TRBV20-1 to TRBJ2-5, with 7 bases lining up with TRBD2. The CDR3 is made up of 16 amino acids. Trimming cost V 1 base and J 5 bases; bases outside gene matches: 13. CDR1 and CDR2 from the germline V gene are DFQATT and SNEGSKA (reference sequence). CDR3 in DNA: TGCAGTGCTAGAGTAGGAGCGGGATTGAGGGCGGAGACCCAGTACTTC. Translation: CSARVGAGLRAETQYF.

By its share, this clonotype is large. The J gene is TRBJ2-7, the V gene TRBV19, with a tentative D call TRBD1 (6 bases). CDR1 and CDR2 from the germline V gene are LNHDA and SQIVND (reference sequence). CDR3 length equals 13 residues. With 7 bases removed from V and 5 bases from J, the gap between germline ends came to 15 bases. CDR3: CASIDRTGNEQYF. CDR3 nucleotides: TGTGCCAGTATCGACAGGACGGGAAACGAGCAGTACTTC.

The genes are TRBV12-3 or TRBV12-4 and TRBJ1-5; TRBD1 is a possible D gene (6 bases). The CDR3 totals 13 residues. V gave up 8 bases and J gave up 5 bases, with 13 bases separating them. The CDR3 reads CASGGGGDQPQHF. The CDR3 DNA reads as TGTGCCAGCGGGGGCGGGGGGGATCAGCCCCAGCATTTT.

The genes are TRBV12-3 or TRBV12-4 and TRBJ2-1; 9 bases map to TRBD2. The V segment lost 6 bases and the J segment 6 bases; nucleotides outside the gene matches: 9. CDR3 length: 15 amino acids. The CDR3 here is CASSTGTSWRNEQFF. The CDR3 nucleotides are TGTGCCAGCAGCACCGGGACTAGCTGGCGCAATGAGCAGTTCTTC.

The CDR3 DNA follows: TGTGCCAGCAGTTACTCGATTTGGGGAGAGGGCCACTACGAGCAGTACTTC. Its translation is CASSYSIWGEGHYEQYF. The gene calls are TRBV6-2 or TRBV6-3 and TRBJ2-7; D perhaps matches TRBD2 (5 bases). The V gene's germline CDR1 is MNHEY and CDR2 SVGEGT. Trimming took off 0 bases at V and 3 bases at J, with 18 bases between the two ends. The CDR3 sequence is 17 residues long.

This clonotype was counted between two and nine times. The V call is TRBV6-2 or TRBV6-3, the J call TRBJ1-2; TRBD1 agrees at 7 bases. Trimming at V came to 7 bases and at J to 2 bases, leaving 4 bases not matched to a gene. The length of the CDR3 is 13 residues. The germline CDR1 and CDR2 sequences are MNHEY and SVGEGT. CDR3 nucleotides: TGTGCCAGCACCGACAGGGTAAACTATGGCTACACCTTC. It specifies CASTDRVNYGYTF.

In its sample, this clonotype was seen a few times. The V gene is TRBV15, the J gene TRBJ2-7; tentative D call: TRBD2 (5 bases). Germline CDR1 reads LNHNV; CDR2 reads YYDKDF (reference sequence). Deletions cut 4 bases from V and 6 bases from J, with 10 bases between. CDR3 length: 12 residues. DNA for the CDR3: TGTGCCACCAGCATTTCCGGGATCGAGCAGTACTTC. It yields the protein CATSISGIEQYF.

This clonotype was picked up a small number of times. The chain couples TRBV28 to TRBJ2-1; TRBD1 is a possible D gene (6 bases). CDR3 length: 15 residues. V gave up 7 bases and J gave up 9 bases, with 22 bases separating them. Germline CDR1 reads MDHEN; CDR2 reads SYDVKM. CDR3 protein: CASKTGTRDVGEQFF. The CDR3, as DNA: TGTGCCAGCAAGACCGGGACACGAGACGTAGGTGAGCAGTTCTTC.

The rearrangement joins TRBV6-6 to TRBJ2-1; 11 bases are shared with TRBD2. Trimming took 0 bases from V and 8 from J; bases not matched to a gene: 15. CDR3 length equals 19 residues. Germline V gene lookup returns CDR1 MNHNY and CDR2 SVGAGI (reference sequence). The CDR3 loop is CASSYSVLMGSSGRYEQFF. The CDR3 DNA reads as TGTGCCAGCAGTTACTCAGTTTTAATGGGGTCTAGCGGGAGGTATGAGCAGTTCTTC.

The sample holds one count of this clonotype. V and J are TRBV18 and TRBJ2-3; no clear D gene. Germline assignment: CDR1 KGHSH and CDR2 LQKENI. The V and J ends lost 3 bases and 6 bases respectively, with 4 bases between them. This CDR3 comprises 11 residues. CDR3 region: CASSPQDTQYF. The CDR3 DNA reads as TGTGCCAGCTCACCTCAGGATACGCAGTATTTT.

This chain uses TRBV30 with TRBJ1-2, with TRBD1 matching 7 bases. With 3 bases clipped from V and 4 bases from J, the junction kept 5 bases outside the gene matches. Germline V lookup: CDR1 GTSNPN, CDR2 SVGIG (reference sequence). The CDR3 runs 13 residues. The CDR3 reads CAWRTGRIYGYTF. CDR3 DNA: TGTGCCTGGAGGACAGGGAGGATCTATGGCTACACCTTC.

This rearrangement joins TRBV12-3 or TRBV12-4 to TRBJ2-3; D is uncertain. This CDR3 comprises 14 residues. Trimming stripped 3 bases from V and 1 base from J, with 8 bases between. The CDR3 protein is CASSLGRRTDTQYF. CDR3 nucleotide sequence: TGTGCCAGCAGTTTGGGCAGGCGCACAGATACGCAGTATTTT.

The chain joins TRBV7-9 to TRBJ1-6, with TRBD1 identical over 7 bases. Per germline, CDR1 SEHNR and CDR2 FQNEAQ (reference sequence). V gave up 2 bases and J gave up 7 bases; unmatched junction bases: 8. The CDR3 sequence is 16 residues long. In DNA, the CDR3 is TGTGCCAGCAGCTTATTCGCGGGACAGCCAAATTCACCCCTCCACTTT. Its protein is CASSLFAGQPNSPLHF. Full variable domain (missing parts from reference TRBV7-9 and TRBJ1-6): DTGVSQNPRHKITKRGQNVTFRCDPISEHNRLYWYRQTLGQGPEFLTYFQNEAQLEKSRLLSDRFSAERPKGSFSTLEIQRTEQGDSAMYLCASSLFAGQPNSPLHFGNGTRLTVT.

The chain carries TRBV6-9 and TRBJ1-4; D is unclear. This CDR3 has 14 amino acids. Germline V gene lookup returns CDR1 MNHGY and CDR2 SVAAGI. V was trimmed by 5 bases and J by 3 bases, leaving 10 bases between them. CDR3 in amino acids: CASSIRASNEKLFF. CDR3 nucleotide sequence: TGTGCCAGCAGTATTCGGGCGTCTAATGAAAAACTGTTTTTT.

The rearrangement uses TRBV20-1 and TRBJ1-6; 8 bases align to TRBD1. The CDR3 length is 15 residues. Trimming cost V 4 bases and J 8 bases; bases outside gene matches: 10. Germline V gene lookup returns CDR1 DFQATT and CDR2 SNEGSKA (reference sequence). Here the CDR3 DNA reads TGCAGTGCTACCCCCCTGGACAGGGACGATTCACCCCTCCACTTT. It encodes CSATPLDRDDSPLHF.

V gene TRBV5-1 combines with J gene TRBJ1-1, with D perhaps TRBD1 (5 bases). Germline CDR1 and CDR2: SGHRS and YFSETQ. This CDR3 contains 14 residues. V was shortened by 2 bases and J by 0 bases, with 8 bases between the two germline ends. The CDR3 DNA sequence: TGCGCCAGCAGCTTCGACAGTTTGAACACTGAAGCTTTCTTT. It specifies CASSFDSLNTEAFF.

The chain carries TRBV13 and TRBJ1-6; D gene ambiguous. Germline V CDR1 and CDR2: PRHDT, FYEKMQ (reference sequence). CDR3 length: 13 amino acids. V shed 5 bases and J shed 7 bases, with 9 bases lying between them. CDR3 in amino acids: CASSQIANSPLHF. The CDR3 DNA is TGTGCCAGCAGCCAGATCGCGAATTCACCCCTCCACTTT.

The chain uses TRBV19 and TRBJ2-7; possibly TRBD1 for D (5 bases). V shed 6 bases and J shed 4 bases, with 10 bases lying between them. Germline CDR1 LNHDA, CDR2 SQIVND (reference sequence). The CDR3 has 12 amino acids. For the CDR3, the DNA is TGTGCCAGTAGATCACCAGGGTACGAGCAGTACTTC. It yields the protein CASRSPGYEQYF.

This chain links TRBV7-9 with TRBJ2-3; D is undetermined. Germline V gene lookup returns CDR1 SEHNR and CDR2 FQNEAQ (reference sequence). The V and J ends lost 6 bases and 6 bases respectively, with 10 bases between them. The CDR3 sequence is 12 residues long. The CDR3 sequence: CASSIERDTQYF. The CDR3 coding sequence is TGTGCCAGCAGTATTGAAAGGGATACGCAGTATTTT.

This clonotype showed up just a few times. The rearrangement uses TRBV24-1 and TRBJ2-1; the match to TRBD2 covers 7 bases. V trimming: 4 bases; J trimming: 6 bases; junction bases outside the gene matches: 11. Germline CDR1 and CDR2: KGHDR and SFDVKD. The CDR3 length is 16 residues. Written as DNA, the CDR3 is TGTGCCACCAGTGAACCTGGGAGGGGCGCTCGCAATGAGCAGTTCTTC. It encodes CATSEPGRGARNEQFF.

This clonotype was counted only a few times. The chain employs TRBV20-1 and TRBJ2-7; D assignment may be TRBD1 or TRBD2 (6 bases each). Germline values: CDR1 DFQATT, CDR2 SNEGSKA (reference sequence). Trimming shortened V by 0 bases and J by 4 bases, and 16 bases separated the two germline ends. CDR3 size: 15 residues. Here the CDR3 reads CSARDEGGAGYEQYF. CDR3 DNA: TGCAGTGCTAGAGATGAGGGGGGAGCAGGATACGAGCAGTACTTC.

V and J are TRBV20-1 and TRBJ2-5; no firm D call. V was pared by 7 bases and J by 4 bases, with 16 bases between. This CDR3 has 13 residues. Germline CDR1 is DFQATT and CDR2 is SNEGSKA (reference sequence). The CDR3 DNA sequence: TGCAGTGGGCTCCTTGGGAATGCAGAGACCCAGTACTTC. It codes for CSGLLGNAETQYF.

The CDR3 coding sequence is TGTGCCACCAGTGATTCAGGAGGGGGCGGGGAGCTGTTTTTT. This translates into CATSDSGGGGELFF. V is TRBV24-1 and J is TRBJ2-2; D tentatively reads TRBD1 or TRBD2 (6 bases each). Trimming shortened V by 2 bases and J by 7 bases, and 10 bases separated the two germline ends. Germline V gene sequence: CDR1 KGHDR, CDR2 SFDVKD. The CDR3 has 14 residues.

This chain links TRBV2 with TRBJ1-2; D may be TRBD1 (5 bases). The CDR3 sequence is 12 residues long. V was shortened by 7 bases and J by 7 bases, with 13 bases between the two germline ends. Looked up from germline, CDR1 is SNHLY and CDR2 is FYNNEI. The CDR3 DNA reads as TGTGCCAGCATCAAGGGGATAACTGGCTACACCTTC. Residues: CASIKGITGYTF.

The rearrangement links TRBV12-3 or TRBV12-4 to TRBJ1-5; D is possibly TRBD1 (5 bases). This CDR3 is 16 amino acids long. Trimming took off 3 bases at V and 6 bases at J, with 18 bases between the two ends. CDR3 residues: CASSLGPDSWIQPQHF. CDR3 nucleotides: TGTGCCAGCAGTTTGGGCCCTGACAGCTGGATTCAGCCCCAGCATTTT.

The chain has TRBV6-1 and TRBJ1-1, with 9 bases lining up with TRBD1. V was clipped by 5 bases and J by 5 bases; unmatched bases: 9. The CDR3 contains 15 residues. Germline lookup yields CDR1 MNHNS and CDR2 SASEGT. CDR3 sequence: CASSSTQGAVTEAFF. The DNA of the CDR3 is TGTGCCAGCAGTTCCACACAGGGGGCTGTGACTGAAGCTTTCTTT.

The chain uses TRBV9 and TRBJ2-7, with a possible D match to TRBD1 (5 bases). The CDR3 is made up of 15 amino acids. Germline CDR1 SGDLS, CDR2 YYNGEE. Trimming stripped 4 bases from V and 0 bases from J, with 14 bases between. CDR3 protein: CASSHGSGFSYEQYF. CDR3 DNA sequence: TGTGCCAGCAGCCACGGCTCAGGGTTCTCCTACGAGCAGTACTTC.

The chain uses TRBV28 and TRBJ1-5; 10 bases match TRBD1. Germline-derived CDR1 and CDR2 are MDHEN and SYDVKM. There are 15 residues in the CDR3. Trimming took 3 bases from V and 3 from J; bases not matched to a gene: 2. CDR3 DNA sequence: TGTGCCAGCAGTTTGACAGGGGGCTACAATCAGCCCCAGCATTTT. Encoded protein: CASSLTGGYNQPQHF.

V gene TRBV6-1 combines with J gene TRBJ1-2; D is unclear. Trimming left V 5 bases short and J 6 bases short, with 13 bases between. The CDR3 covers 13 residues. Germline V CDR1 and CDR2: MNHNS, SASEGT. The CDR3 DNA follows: TGTGCCAGCAGTATCGGCCTGACTAATGGCTACACCTTC. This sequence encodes CASSIGLTNGYTF.

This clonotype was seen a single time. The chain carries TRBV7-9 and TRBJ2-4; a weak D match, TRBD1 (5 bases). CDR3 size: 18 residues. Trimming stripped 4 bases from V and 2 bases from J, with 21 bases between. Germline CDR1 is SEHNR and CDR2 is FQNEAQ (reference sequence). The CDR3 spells CASSSTPRNRSSKNIQYF. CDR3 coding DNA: TGTGCCAGCAGCTCCACGCCCCGTAACAGGTCATCCAAAAACATTCAGTACTTC.

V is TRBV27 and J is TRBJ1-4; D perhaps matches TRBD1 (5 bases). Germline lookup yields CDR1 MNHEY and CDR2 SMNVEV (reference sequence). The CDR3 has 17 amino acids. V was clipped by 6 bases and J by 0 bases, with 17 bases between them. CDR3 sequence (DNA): TGTGCCAGCAGCCGAGTTTGGCGGGGGGCAACTAATGAAAAACTGTTTTTT. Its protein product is CASSRVWRGATNEKLFF.

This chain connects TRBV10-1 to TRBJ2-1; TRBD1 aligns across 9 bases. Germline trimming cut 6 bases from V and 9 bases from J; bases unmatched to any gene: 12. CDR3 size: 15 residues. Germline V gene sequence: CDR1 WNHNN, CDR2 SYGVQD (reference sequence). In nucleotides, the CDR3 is TGCGCCAGCAGCCTACCGGGACAGGGTCGGGGTGAGCAGTTCTTC. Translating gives CASSLPGQGRGEQFF.